These 10 T cell receptor beta chains were sequenced from one sample in a study of T cell repertoires in aging, cancer and after chemotherapy. Amplification of TCR beta used genomic DNA extracted from peripheral blood. Multiplex touch-down PCR with TRB-A/B primers amplified rearranged V-D-J TRB sequences. TCRdb redid the calling of the multiplex PCR reads with MiXCR, one entry per CDR3 protein. The profile covers several thousand distinct CDR3 sequences, with approximately 28% appearing a single time and about 8% taken by the ten largest. Input material: blood. These receptors were obtained from a human donor with a blood cancer.

This clonotype is medium-sized (0.01 to 0.1%) in the sample. This sequence joins TRBV18 and TRBJ2-2; D is unclear. CDR3 length equals 15 residues. CDR1 KGHSH and CDR2 LQKENI come from the germline V gene. Deletions cut 2 bases from V and 6 bases from J, with 13 bases between. CDR3 coding DNA: TGTGCCAGCTCACCAGGCGACTTACAATCCGGGGAGCTGTTTTTT. It is translated as CASSPGDLQSGELFF.

The chain uses TRBV6-5 and TRBJ2-5; 10 bases are a match to TRBD1. V dropped 5 bases and J dropped 5; count of bases not matched to a gene: 8. Per germline, CDR1 MNHEY and CDR2 SVGAGI. The CDR3 has 15 residues. DNA of the CDR3: TGTGCCAGCAGTAAGACAGGGGGCTCGGTGGAGACCCAGTACTTC. It codes for CASSKTGGSVETQYF.

This clonotype is medium-sized (0.01 to 0.1%) in the sample. The genes are TRBV11-3 and TRBJ2-5; D unclear. The V and J ends lost 3 bases and 2 bases respectively, with 10 bases between them. The CDR3 runs to 14 residues. In germline, CDR1 is SGHNT, CDR2 YENEEA. The CDR3 DNA sequence: TGTGCCAGCAGCTTGGCATTTTTTCAAGAGACCCAGTACTTC. It yields the protein CASSLAFFQETQYF.

This clonotype was counted only a few times. This chain connects TRBV6-5 to TRBJ1-5, with 7 bases that match TRBD1. From germline, CDR1 is MNHEY and CDR2 SVGAGI. Trimming cost V 5 bases and J 5 bases; bases outside gene matches: 15. This CDR3 contains 17 residues. CDR3 in amino acids: CASSEMRGRLSDQPQHF. The CDR3, as DNA: TGTGCCAGCAGTGAAATGAGGGGGCGCTTGTCGGATCAGCCCCAGCATTTT.

This clonotype appeared a few times. This chain joins TRBV7-9 and TRBJ1-5; no firm D call. The CDR3 totals 12 residues. Germline V CDR1 and CDR2: SEHNR, FQNEAQ (reference sequence). V gave up 8 bases and J gave up 4 bases, with 9 bases separating them. The DNA for the CDR3 is TGTGCCAGCGTAAGGGATAATCAGCCCCAGCATTTT. It codes for CASVRDNQPQHF.

Notes on this clonotype: Relative to the germline gene, one junction end is altered; a read error may explain this. The V gene is TRBV6-1, the J gene TRBJ2-5; 11 bases agree with TRBD2. This CDR3 is 15 amino acids long. CDR1 and CDR2 (germline): MNHNS, SASEGT. The CDR3 coding sequence is TGTGCCACCAGTGCTAGCGGGGGGCCTCAAGAGACCCTGTACTTC. Translation: CATSASGGPQETLYF.

By share, this clonotype counts as medium-sized. This chain joins TRBV27 and TRBJ2-5, with 8 bases that match TRBD2. The CDR3 loop spans 13 amino acids. CDR1 and CDR2 (germline): MNHEY, SMNVEV (reference sequence). The J segment lost 5 bases and the V segment lost 9 bases, leaving 8 bases of the junction unmatched. The CDR3 loop reads CARYPGLEETQYF. In DNA form, the CDR3 reads TGTGCCAGGTATCCGGGACTAGAGGAGACCCAGTACTTC.

This clonotype rates as medium-sized (0.01 to 0.1%). The V and J genes are TRBV11-3 and TRBJ1-1; TRBD1 aligns across 8 bases. Germline CDR1 SGHNT, CDR2 YENEEA. V lost 3 bases, J lost 6 bases, and 3 bases stayed unmatched. The CDR3 contains 13 residues. CDR3 nucleotides: TGTGCCAGCAGCTTCCAGGGGGCAGCTGAAGCTTTCTTT. It translates to CASSFQGAAEAFF.

This clonotype is labeled as medium-sized. The CDR3: CATSRGTEANEQYF. The CDR3, as DNA: TGTGCCACCAGCAGAGGGACCGAGGCAAACGAGCAGTACTTC. The chain links TRBV15 to TRBJ2-7, with D unclear. CDR3 size: 14 residues. Trimming pared 1 base from V and 5 bases from J, leaving 12 bases between. The germline gives CDR1 LNHNV, CDR2 YYDKDF (reference sequence). The variable domain in full, with the rest retrieved from reference TRBV15 and TRBJ2-7, is DAMVIQNPRYQVTQFGKPVTLSCSQTLNHNVMYWYQQKSSQAPKLLFHYYDKDFNNEADTPDNFQSRRPNTSFCFLDIRSPGLGDTAMYLCATSRGTEANEQYFGPGTRLTVT.

By its share, this clonotype is medium-sized. This sequence joins TRBV19 and TRBJ1-2, with 8 bases fitting TRBD1. The CDR3 is 14 amino acids. V lost 3 bases and J lost 2; bases outside the gene matches: 2. Germline values: CDR1 LNHDA, CDR2 SQIVND (reference sequence). The CDR3 loop reads CASSIDRGNYGYTF. The CDR3 nucleotides are TGTGCCAGTAGTATTGACAGGGGAAACTATGGCTACACCTTC.